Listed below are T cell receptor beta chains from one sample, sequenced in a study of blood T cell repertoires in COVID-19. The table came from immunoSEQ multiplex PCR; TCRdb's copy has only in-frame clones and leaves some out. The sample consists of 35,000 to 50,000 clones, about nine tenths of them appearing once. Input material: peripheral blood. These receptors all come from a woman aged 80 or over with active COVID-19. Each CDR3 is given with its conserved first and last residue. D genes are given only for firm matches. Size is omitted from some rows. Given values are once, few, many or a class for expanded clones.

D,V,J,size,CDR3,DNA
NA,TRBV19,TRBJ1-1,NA,CASSIRTERTEAFF,TGTGCCAGTAGTATACGCACCGAGCGGACTGAAGCTTTCTTT
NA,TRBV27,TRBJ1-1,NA,CASSYTGQAAEAFF,TGTGCCAGCAGTTACACGGGCCAAGCGGCTGAAGCTTTCTTT
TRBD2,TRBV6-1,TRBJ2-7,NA,CASSEHIAGGAFKAYEQYF,TGTGCCAGCAGTGAGCACATAGCGGGGGGGGCATTTAAAGCCTACGAGCAGTACTTC
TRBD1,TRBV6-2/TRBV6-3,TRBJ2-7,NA,CASRPTGSSYEQYF,TGTGCCAGCCGCCCGACAGGGTCATCCTACGAGCAGTACTTC
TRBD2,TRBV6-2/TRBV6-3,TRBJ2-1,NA,CASSPSGGAGEQFF,TGTGCCAGCAGTCCAAGCGGGGGGGCCGGCGAGCAGTTCTTC
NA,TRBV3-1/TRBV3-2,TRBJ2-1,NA,CASSPFGGGAHNEQFF,TGTGCCAGCAGCCCCTTCGGAGGGGGGGCCCACAATGAGCAGTTCTTC
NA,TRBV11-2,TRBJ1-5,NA,CASSPNRGFQPQHF,TGTGCCAGCAGCCCTAATAGGGGTTTTCAGCCCCAGCATTTT
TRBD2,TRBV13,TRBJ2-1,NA,CASSSRRGYNEQFF,TGTGCCAGCAGCTCCAGGCGGGGGTACAATGAGCAGTTCTTC
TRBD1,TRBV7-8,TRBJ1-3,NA,CASSLQDRAGGNTIYF,TGTGCCAGCAGCCTTCAGGACAGGGCGGGTGGAAACACCATATATTTT
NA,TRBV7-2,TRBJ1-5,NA,CASSLALGEGQPQHF,TGTGCCAGCAGCTTAGCGTTAGGAGAAGGTCAGCCCCAGCATTTT
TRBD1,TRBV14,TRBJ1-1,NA,CASSQWTGMSTEAFF,TGTGCCAGCAGCCAATGGACAGGGATGAGCACTGAAGCTTTCTTT
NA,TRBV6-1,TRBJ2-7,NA,CASSEAMYQNEQYF,TGTGCCAGCAGTGAAGCCATGTACCAGAACGAGCAGTACTTC
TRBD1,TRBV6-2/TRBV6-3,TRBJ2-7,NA,CASSESGTVYEQYF,TGTGCCAGCAGCGAGTCCGGGACAGTCTACGAGCAGTACTTC
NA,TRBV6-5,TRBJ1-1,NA,CASSYGGAGTEAFF,TGTGCCAGCAGTTACGGGGGCGCCGGCACTGAAGCTTTCTTT
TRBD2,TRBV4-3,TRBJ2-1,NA,CASQGLAGGRNEQFF,TGCGCCAGCCAGGGACTAGCGGGGGGCCGTAATGAGCAGTTCTTC
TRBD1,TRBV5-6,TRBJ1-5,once,CASSRDRGLRNQPQHF,TGTGCCAGCAGCCGAGACAGGGGGCTGCGCAATCAGCCCCAGCATTTT
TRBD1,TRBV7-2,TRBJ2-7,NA,CASSWGQGKTYEQYF,TGTGCCAGCAGCTGGGGACAGGGAAAGACTTACGAGCAGTACTTC
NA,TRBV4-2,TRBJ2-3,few,CASSLTSTDTQYF,TGTGCCAGCAGCCTGACTAGCACAGATACGCAGTATTTT
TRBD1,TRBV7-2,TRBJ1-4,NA,CASSFSGTGREKLFF,TGTGCCAGCAGCTTCTCCGGGACAGGGAGGGAGAAACTGTTTTTT
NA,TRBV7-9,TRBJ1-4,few,CASSLAVGGGKLFF,TGTGCCAGCAGCTTAGCGGTGGGAGGTGGAAAACTGTTTTTT
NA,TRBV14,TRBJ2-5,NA,CASIPRGKTQYF,TGTGCCAGCATACCCAGGGGAAAGACCCAGTACTTC
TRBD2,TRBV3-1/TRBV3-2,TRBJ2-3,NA,CASSRDLLALSTDTQYF,TGTGCCAGCAGCCGCGACCTACTAGCGCTTAGCACAGATACGCAGTATTTT
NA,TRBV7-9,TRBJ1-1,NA,CASRPEQGKAFF,TGTGCCAGCAGGCCCGAACAGGGAAAAGCTTTCTTT
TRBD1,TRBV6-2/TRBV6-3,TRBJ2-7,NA,CASSPGQGIYEQYF,TGTGCCAGCAGCCCGGGACAGGGGATCTACGAGCAGTACTTC
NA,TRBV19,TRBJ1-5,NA,CASSRTDSGPQHF,TGTGCCAGTAGTAGGACGGACTCGGGGCCCCAGCATTTT
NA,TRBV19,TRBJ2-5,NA,CASQQETQYF,TGTGCCAGTCAACAAGAGACCCAGTACTTC
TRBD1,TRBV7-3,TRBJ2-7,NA,CASSMRQGGYYEQYF,TGTGCCAGCAGCATGAGACAGGGGGGGTACTACGAGCAGTACTTC
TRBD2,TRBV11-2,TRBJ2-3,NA,CASSSRTSGGAEDTQYF,TGTGCCAGCAGCTCGCGGACTAGCGGGGGGGCCGAGGATACGCAGTATTTT
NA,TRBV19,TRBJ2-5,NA,CASSIRGSETQYF,TGTGCCAGTAGTATTCGAGGGTCAGAGACCCAGTACTTC
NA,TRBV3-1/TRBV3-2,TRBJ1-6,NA,CASSQRESNSPLHF,TGTGCCAGCAGCCAGAGAGAGAGTAATTCACCCCTCCACTTT
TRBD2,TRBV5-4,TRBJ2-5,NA,CASSGAGGFRETQYF,TGTGCCAGCAGCGGGGCGGGGGGTTTTCGAGAGACCCAGTACTTC
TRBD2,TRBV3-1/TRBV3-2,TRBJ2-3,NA,CASSLSGGATDTQYF,TGTGCCAGCAGCCTTAGCGGGGGGGCTACAGATACGCAGTATTTT
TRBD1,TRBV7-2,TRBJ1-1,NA,CASSFKQGANTEAFF,TGTGCCAGCAGCTTTAAACAGGGGGCGAACACTGAAGCTTTCTTT
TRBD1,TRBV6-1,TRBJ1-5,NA,CASSEGDRGHQPQHF,TGTGCCAGCAGTGAAGGGGACAGGGGCCATCAGCCCCAGCATTTT
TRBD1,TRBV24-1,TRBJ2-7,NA,CATSEQTGNSYEQYF,TGTGCCACCAGTGAACAGACAGGGAATTCTTACGAGCAGTACTTC
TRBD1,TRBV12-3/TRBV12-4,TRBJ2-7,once,CASRRDRGYEQYF,TGTGCCAGCAGAAGAGACAGGGGCTACGAGCAGTACTTC
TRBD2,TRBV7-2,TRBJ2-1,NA,CASSLSSGGPGGEQFF,TGTGCCAGCAGCTTATCTAGCGGGGGGCCCGGGGGAGAGCAGTTCTTC
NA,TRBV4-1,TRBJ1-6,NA,CASSQDPRGSPLHF,TGCGCCAGCAGCCAAGATCCCAGGGGCTCACCCCTCCACTTT
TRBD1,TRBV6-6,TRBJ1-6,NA,CASVGTGPNSPLHF,TGTGCCAGTGTCGGGACAGGCCCCAATTCACCCCTCCACTTT
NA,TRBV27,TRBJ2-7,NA,CASSLMAGAAYEQYF,TGTGCCAGCAGTTTAATGGCAGGGGCGGCCTACGAGCAGTACTTC
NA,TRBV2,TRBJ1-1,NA,CATKTGMNTEAFF,TGTGCCACCAAGACAGGTATGAACACTGAAGCTTTCTTT
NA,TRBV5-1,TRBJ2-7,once,CASRPSYGQVGEQYF,TGCGCCAGCAGGCCCTCTTACGGCCAGGTGGGCGAGCAGTACTTC
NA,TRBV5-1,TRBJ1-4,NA,CASSLTATNEKLFF,TGCGCCAGCAGCCTGACAGCAACTAATGAAAAACTGTTTTTT
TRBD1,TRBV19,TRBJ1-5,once,CASSFTGGRSNQPQHF,TGTGCCAGTTCTTTCACAGGGGGTAGAAGCAATCAGCCCCAGCATTTT
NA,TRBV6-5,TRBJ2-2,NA,CASVGAYTGELFF,TGTGCCAGCGTTGGGGCTTACACCGGGGAGCTGTTTTTT
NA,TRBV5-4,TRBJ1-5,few,CASSAGGGDQPQHF,TGTGCCAGCAGCGCGGGGGGCGGGGATCAGCCCCAGCATTTT
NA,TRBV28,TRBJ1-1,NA,CASSSDTEAFF,TGTGCCAGCAGTTCCGACACTGAAGCTTTCTTT
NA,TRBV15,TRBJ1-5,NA,CATSSPTGSGPQHF,TGTGCCACCAGCAGCCCCACAGGGTCCGGGCCCCAGCATTTT
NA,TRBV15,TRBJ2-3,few,CATSRDYVGIGTQYF,TGTGCCACCAGCAGAGATTACGTGGGCATTGGTACGCAGTATTTT
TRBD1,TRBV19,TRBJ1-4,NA,CASSGQGTEKLFF,TGTGCCAGTAGTGGACAGGGGACTGAAAAACTGTTTTTT
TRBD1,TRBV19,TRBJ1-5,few,CASSIDQGGFGQPQHF,TGTGCCAGTAGTATAGATCAGGGGGGATTTGGGCAGCCCCAGCATTTT
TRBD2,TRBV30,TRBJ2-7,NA,CAWSSGGTYEQYF,TGTGCCTGGAGTTCGGGGGGTACTTACGAGCAGTACTTC
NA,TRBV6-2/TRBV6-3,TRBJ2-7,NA,CASSMYSYEQYF,TGTGCCAGCAGTATGTACTCCTACGAGCAGTACTTC
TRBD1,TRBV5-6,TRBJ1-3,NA,CASHPRGQGGSSGNTIYF,TGTGCCAGCCACCCGCGGGGACAGGGGGGATCCTCTGGAAACACCATATATTTT
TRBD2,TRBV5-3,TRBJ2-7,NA,CARSFNPGHPLVAGDYEQYF,TGTGCCAGAAGCTTTAATCCGGGACACCCGTTGGTAGCGGGGGATTACGAGCAGTACTTC